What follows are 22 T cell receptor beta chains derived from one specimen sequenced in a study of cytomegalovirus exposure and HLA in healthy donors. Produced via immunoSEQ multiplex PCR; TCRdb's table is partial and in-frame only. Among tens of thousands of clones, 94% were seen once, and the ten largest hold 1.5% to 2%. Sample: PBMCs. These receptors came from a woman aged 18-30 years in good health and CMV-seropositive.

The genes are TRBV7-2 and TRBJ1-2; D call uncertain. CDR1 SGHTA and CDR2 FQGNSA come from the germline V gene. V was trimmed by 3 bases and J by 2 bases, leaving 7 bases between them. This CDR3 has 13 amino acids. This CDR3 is CASSFPGNYGYTF. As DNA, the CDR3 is TGTGCCAGCAGCTTCCCGGGGAACTATGGCTACACCTTC. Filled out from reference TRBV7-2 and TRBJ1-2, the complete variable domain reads GAGVSQSPSNKVTEKGKDVELRCDPISGHTALYWYRQSLGQGLEFLIYFQGNSAPDKSGLPSDRFSAERTGGSVSTLTIQRTQQEDSAVYLCASSFPGNYGYTFGSGTRLTVV.

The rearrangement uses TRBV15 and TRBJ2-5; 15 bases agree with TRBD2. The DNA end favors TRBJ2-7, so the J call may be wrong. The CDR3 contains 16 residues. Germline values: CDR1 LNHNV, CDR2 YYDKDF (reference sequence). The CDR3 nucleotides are TGTGCCACCAGCAGTGGGACTAGCGGGGGGCCTTACGAGCAGTACTTC. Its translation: CATSSGTSGGPYEQYF.

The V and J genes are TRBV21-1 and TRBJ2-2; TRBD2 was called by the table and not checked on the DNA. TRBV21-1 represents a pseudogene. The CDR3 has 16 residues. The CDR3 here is CASSSWTSLSPGELFF. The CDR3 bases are TGTGCCAGCAGCTCCTGGACTAGCCTTTCCCCCGGGGAGCTGTTTTTT.

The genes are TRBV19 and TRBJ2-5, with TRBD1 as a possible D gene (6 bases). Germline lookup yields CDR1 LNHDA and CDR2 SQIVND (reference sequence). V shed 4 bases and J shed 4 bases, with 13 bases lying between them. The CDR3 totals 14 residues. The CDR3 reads CASSTRTALETQYF. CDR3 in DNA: TGTGCCAGTAGTACCCGGACAGCCCTAGAGACCCAGTACTTC.

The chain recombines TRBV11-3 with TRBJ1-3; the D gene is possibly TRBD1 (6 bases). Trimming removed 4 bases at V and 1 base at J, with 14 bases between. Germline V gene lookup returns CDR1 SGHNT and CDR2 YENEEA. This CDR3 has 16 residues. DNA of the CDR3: TGTGCCAGCAGCTCTTCCGGGGGGCTGTCTGGAAACACCATATATTTT. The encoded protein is CASSSSGGLSGNTIYF.

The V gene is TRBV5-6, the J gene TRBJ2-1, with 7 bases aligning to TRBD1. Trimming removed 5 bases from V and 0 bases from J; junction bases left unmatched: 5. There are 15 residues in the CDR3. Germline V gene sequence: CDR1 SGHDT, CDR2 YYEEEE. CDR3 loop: CASSLRDSSYNEQFF. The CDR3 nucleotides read TGTGCCAGCAGTCTTAGGGACAGCTCCTACAATGAGCAGTTCTTC.

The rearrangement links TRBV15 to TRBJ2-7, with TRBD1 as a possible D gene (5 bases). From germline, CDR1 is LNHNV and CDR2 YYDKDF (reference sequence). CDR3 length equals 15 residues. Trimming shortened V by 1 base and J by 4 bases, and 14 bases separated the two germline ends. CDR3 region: CATSRGGQTVYEQYF. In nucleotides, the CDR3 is TGTGCCACCAGCAGAGGAGGCCAGACAGTATACGAGCAGTACTTC.

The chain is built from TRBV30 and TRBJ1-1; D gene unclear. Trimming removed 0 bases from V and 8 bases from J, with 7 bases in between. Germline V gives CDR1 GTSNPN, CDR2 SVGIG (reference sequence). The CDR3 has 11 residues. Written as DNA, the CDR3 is TGTGCCTGGAGTGTGGGCAGAGAAGCTTTCTTT. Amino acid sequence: CAWSVGREAFF.

In DNA form, the CDR3 reads TGTGCCAGCAGCCCGACAGGGGGCACTGAAGCTTTCTTT. This sequence encodes CASSPTGGTEAFF. This chain uses TRBV13 with TRBJ1-1; 9 nucleotides agree with TRBD1. With V trimmed by 5 bases and J by 4 bases, 2 bases remained unmatched. The CDR3 totals 13 residues. Germline V CDR1 and CDR2: PRHDT, FYEKMQ (reference sequence).

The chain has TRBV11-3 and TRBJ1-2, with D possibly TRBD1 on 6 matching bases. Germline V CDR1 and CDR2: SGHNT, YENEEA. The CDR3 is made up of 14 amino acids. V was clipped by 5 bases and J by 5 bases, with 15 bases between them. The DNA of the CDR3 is TGTGCCAGCAGCGCCCCGGGACAAGTATATGGCTACACCTTC. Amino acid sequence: CASSAPGQVYGYTF.

CDR3 protein: CSAGQGAYEQYF. In DNA form, the CDR3 reads TGCAGCGCGGGACAGGGGGCCTACGAGCAGTACTTC. The chain has TRBV29-1 and TRBJ2-7; 11 positions match TRBD1. The V gene end was trimmed by 7 bases and the J gene end by 2 bases; junction bases not matched to a gene: 1. The germline V gene has CDR1 SQVTM and CDR2 ANQGSEA. The CDR3 covers 12 residues.

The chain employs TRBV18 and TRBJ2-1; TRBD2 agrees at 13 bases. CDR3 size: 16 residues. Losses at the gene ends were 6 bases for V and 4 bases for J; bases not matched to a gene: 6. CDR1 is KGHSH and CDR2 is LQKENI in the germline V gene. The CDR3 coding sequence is TGTGCCAGCTCCCTAGGGACTAGCGGGATTTACAATGAGCAGTTCTTC. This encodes CASSLGTSGIYNEQFF.

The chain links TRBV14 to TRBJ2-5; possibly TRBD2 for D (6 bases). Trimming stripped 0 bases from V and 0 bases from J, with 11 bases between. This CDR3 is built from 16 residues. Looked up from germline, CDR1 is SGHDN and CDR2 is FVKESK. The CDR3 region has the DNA TGTGCCAGCAGCCAAGACGCGGGACTTAACCAAGAGACCCAGTACTTC. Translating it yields CASSQDAGLNQETQYF.

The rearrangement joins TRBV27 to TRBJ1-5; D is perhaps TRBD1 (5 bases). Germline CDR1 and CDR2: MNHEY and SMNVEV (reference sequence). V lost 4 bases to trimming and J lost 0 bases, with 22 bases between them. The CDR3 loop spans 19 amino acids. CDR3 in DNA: TGTGCCAGCAGTTCCCCCGGGGGGTCCGACTCTGATAGCAATCAGCCCCAGCATTTT. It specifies CASSSPGGSDSDSNQPQHF.

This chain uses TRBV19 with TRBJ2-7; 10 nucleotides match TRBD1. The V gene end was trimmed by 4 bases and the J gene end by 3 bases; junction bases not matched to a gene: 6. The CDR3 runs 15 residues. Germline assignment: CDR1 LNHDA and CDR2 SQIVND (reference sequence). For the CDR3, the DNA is TGTGCCAGTAGTAGCCGGGACAGGGGCATCTACGAGCAGTACTTC. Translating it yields CASSSRDRGIYEQYF.

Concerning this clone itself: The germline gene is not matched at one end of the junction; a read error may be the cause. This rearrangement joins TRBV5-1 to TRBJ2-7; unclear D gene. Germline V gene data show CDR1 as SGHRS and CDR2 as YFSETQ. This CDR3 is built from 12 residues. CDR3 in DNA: TGCACCAGCAGCCTGAACACCGACGAGCAGTACTTC. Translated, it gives CTSSLNTDEQYF.

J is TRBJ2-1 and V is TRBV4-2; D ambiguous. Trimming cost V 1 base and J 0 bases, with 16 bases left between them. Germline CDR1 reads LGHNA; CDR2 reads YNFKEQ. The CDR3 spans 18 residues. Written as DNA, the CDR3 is TGTGCCAGCAGCCAAGTAGGCAGGAACTCTTACTCCTACAATGAGCAGTTCTTC. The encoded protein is CASSQVGRNSYSYNEQFF.

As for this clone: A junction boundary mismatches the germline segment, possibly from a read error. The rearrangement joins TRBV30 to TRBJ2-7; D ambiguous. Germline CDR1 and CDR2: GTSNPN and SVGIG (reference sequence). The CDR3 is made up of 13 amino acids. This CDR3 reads CAWSSGQLYGQYF. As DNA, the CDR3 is TGTGCCTGGAGTTCGGGTCAGCTTTACGGGCAGTACTTC.

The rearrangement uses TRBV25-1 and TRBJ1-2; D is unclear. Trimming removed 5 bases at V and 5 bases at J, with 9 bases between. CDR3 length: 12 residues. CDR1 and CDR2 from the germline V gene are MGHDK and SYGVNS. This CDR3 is CASSISPYGYTF. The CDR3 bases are TGTGCCAGCAGTATTTCTCCTTATGGCTACACCTTC.

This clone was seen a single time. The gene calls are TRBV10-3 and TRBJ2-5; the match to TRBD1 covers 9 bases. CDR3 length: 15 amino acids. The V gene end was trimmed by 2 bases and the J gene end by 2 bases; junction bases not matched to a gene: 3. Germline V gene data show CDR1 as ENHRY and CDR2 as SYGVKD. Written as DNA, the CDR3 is TGTGCCATCAGTGAGCCTGGGACAGGGCAAGAGACCCAGTACTTC. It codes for CAISEPGTGQETQYF.

CDR3: CASSSQGAGRPQETQYF. The CDR3 region has the DNA TGTGCCAGCAGCTCACAGGGGGCGGGAAGACCTCAAGAGACCCAGTACTTC. The rearrangement links TRBV7-7 to TRBJ2-5; 9 bases fit TRBD1. From germline, CDR1 is SSHAT and CDR2 FNYEAQ (reference sequence). The CDR3 spans 17 residues. Trimming took 4 bases from V and 2 from J; bases not matched to a gene: 11.

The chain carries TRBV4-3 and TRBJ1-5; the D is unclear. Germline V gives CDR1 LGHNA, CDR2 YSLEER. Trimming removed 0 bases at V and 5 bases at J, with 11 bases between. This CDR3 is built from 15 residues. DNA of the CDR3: TGCGCCAGCAGCCAAGAATGGCGGGCCCATCAGCCCCAGCATTTT. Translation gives CASSQEWRAHQPQHF.